Each of the 14 T cell receptor beta chains below was sequenced from the same sample in a study of cytomegalovirus exposure and HLA in healthy donors. With 60 Vbeta and 13 Jbeta primers, the PCR was carried out. The assay was immunoSEQ multiplex PCR, and TCRdb's table has in-frame clones only and misses some. The sample lists 180,000 or so clones, around 77% occurring once. What was sequenced was PBMCs. The receptors were sampled from a young woman in good health and CMV-seronegative.

This chain joins TRBV5-1 and TRBJ1-1; no definite D call. V dropped 3 bases and J dropped 9 bases, with 21 bases sitting between them. CDR3 length: 15 residues. Germline V lookup: CDR1 SGHRS, CDR2 YFSETQ. CDR3 sequence (DNA): TGCGCCAGCAGCTCGACCGGGTTTCCGCGGCTTAAAGCTTTCTTT. Amino acids: CASSSTGFPRLKAFF.

This rearrangement joins TRBV7-8 to TRBJ2-7, with D possibly being TRBD1 (6 bases). The CDR3 consists of 14 residues. From germline, CDR1 is SGHVS and CDR2 FQNEAQ. Trimming pared 4 bases from V and 4 bases from J, leaving 14 bases between. The CDR3 here is CASSSTGTKYEQYF. The DNA for the CDR3 is TGTGCCAGCAGCTCGACCGGGACAAAGTACGAGCAGTACTTC.

J is TRBJ1-4 and V is TRBV4-3, with a weak D call TRBD1 (5 bases). The germline gives CDR1 LGHNA, CDR2 YSLEER. Trimming stripped 0 bases from V and 8 bases from J, with 19 bases between. This CDR3 spans 17 amino acids. The CDR3 sequence is CASSQEGPQGIGEKLFF. The CDR3 DNA follows: TGCGCCAGCAGCCAAGAGGGGCCCCAAGGGATAGGGGAAAAACTGTTTTTT.

The chain uses TRBV19 and TRBJ2-2, with a possible D match to TRBD2 (6 bases). Trimming left V 3 bases short and J 1 base short, with 12 bases between. Germline V CDR1 and CDR2: LNHDA, SQIVND (reference sequence). CDR3 size: 16 residues. As DNA, the CDR3 is TGTGCCAGTAGTATCCCAGCGGGTAAGAACACCGGGGAGCTGTTTTTT. Protein: CASSIPAGKNTGELFF.

A remark on this clone: The junction and the germline gene differ at one end; a read error may be behind it. The V gene is TRBV4-3, the J gene TRBJ1-1; D is unclear. CDR3 length: 13 residues. CDR1 and CDR2 from the germline V gene are LGHNA and YSLEER. The DNA of the CDR3 is TGCACCAGCAGCCAAGTCCTCCGGACTGAAGCTTTCTTT. Protein sequence: CTSSQVLRTEAFF.

The chain couples TRBV19 to TRBJ1-2; D possibly corresponds to TRBD1 (5 bases). The germline V and J ends were trimmed by 8 bases and 2 bases, with 15 bases remaining between them. The CDR3 length is 14 residues. CDR1 is LNHDA, CDR2 SQIVND, per germline (reference sequence). The DNA for the CDR3 is TGTGCCAGTTCCGGGACTCTTATCAACTATGGCTACACCTTC. Its translation: CASSGTLINYGYTF.

J is TRBJ2-7 and V is TRBV5-1, with 7 bases fitting TRBD1. The CDR3 is 14 amino acids. Losses at the gene ends were 4 bases for V and 6 bases for J; bases not matched to a gene: 10. CDR1 and CDR2 (germline): SGHRS, YFSETQ. This CDR3 is CASSLRSTGTEQYF. In DNA form, the CDR3 reads TGCGCCAGCAGCCTCCGTTCGACAGGGACCGAGCAGTACTTC.

The count of this clone is one. This sequence joins TRBV5-1 and TRBJ2-3; 8 positions agree with TRBD2. V shed 3 bases, J shed 0 bases, and the junction held 6 bases outside the gene matches. The CDR3 spans 16 residues. The germline V gene has CDR1 SGHRS and CDR2 YFSETQ. Here the CDR3 DNA reads TGCGCCAGCAGCTCCAACTTAGCGGGGAGCACAGATACGCAGTATTTT. Residues: CASSSNLAGSTDTQYF.

The chain carries TRBV5-1 and TRBJ2-5; TRBD2 aligns across 11 bases. The V gene end was trimmed by 0 bases and the J gene end by 4 bases; junction bases not matched to a gene: 5. Germline V gene lookup returns CDR1 SGHRS and CDR2 YFSETQ. The CDR3 length is 16 residues. This chain's CDR3 is CASSLVVAGGGETQYF. DNA of the CDR3: TGCGCCAGCAGCTTGGTGGTAGCGGGAGGGGGAGAGACCCAGTACTTC.

This clone was seen only a few times. The chain uses TRBV4-1 and TRBJ1-4; perhaps TRBD1 as D (6 bases). The germline V gene has CDR1 MGHRA and CDR2 YSYEKL. This CDR3 has 14 residues. V gave up 5 bases and J gave up 6 bases, with 13 bases separating them. The CDR3 DNA reads as TGCGCCAGCAGCGCACAGGGCTCCGATGAAAAACTGTTTTTT. Translation: CASSAQGSDEKLFF.

There are a few counts of this clone. The V call is TRBV9, the J call TRBJ1-1, with D unresolved. The V end was cut by 0 bases, the J end by 0 bases, with 9 bases between. This CDR3 has 15 amino acids. The germline CDR1 and CDR2 sequences are SGDLS and YYNGEE. The CDR3 here is CASSVDGVMNTEAFF. CDR3 sequence (DNA): TGTGCCAGCAGCGTAGATGGAGTCATGAACACTGAAGCTTTCTTT.

The J gene is TRBJ2-7, the V gene TRBV2; 8 bases fit TRBD2. Per germline, CDR1 SNHLY and CDR2 FYNNEI. The CDR3 length is 14 residues. V gave up 8 bases and J gave up 0 bases; unmatched junction bases: 6. CDR3 sequence (DNA): TGTGCCAGCCGGCCGGGGGGGAGCTCCTACGAGCAGTACTTC. Translated, it gives CASRPGGSSYEQYF.

The chain couples TRBV11-2 to TRBJ1-4; TRBD1 agrees at 7 bases. CDR3 length: 16 residues. In germline, CDR1 is SGHAT, CDR2 FQNNGV. The V and J ends lost 5 bases and 4 bases, in that order; junction bases with no gene match: 10. In DNA, the CDR3 is TGTGCCAGCAGCCGCCCTCGGGACAGCTATAATGAAAAACTGTTTTTT. Translated: CASSRPRDSYNEKLFF.

The chain couples TRBV10-1 to TRBJ2-7, with 8 bases that match TRBD1. The CDR3 has 22 amino acids. With V trimmed by 10 bases and J by 0 bases, 32 bases remained unmatched. Germline V CDR1 and CDR2: WNHNN, SYGVQD (reference sequence). Here the CDR3 reads CANSLLPYVPATGTGSSYEQYF. CDR3 nucleotide sequence: TGCGCCAACTCCCTCCTCCCCTATGTTCCCGCAACCGGGACAGGCAGCTCCTACGAGCAGTACTTC.